The 20 T cell receptor beta chains given below trace back to one sample, sequenced in a study of OX40 agonist ivuxolimab in advanced cancers. The table came from immunoSEQ multiplex PCR; TCRdb's copy has only in-frame clones and leaves some out. The repertoire holds around 74,000 clones, approximately 85% seen once, with under 0.75% in the top ten. The sequencing here drew on CD4+ or CD8+ T cells sorted from blood, taken in a trial of the OX40 agonist ivuxolimab. The receptor set was obtained from an adult with an advanced solid tumor such as melanoma, head and neck, liver or kidney cancer.

The chain has TRBV18 and TRBJ2-7, with 9 nucleotides matching TRBD1. CDR3 size: 15 residues. In germline, CDR1 is KGHSH, CDR2 LQKENI. The junction had 7 bases not matched to a gene; V was cut back by 2 bases and J by 5 bases. Written as DNA, the CDR3 is TGTGCCAGCTCACCAATGGGACAGGGCGGACACGAGCAGTACTTC. It is translated as CASSPMGQGGHEQYF.

The CDR3 sequence is CASSRLLLAGGRDEQFF. CDR3 sequence (DNA): TGTGCCAGCAGCCGCCTACTACTAGCGGGGGGACGCGATGAGCAGTTCTTC. The chain has TRBV4-2 and TRBJ2-1; 12 bases line up with TRBD2. Trimming at V came to 4 bases and at J to 8 bases, leaving 12 bases not matched to a gene. The germline CDR1 and CDR2 sequences are LGHNA and YNFKEQ. The CDR3 sequence is 17 residues long.

The chain carries TRBV7-2 and TRBJ1-1; no firm D call. The CDR3 has 13 amino acids. Trimming cost V 6 bases and J 5 bases, with 13 bases left between them. Germline V gene data show CDR1 as SGHTA and CDR2 as FQGNSA. The DNA of the CDR3 is TGTGCCAGCAGGTCAGCCGGAGGAACTGAAGCTTTCTTT. It is translated as CASRSAGGTEAFF.

The V and J genes are TRBV5-6 and TRBJ2-3, with TRBD2 matching 7 bases. The CDR3 spans 15 residues. The trim removed 7 bases at V and 2 bases at J, leaving 10 bases unmatched. Germline V gives CDR1 SGHDT, CDR2 YYEEEE. CDR3 loop: CASARGVINTDTQYF. CDR3 nucleotides: TGTGCCAGCGCCCGGGGGGTGATTAACACAGATACGCAGTATTTT.

In this sample, this clone turned up once. The chain carries TRBV7-2 and TRBJ1-3; 10 bases are shared with TRBD1. This CDR3 spans 13 amino acids. CDR1 is SGHTA and CDR2 is FQGNSA in the germline V gene. The trim removed 5 bases at V and 7 bases at J, leaving 2 bases unmatched. Here the CDR3 DNA reads TGTGCCAGCAGCCCGGGACAGGGGAACACCATATATTTT. This gives the protein CASSPGQGNTIYF.

The rearrangement joins TRBV7-2 to TRBJ2-5; D is unresolved. This CDR3 contains 13 residues. Looked up from germline, CDR1 is SGHTA and CDR2 is FQGNSA. The V gene lost 3 bases and the J gene lost 4 bases, with 9 bases spanning the gap. CDR3 coding DNA: TGTGCCAGCAGCTTTACGGAAGGAGAGACCCAGTACTTC. Protein sequence: CASSFTEGETQYF.

The chain recombines TRBV25-1 with TRBJ1-6; possible D gene TRBD1, 5 bases. The CDR3 extends over 15 amino acids. V lost 1 base and J lost 7, with 11 bases in between. Germline V gives CDR1 MGHDK, CDR2 SYGVNS. In DNA form, the CDR3 reads TGTGCCAGCAGTGAATTCGACAGAGCAAATTCACCCCTCCACTTT. Residues: CASSEFDRANSPLHF.

The count of this clone is one. The CDR3 bases are TGTGCCAGCAACAGGGAGTCGGCTGAGCAGTTCTTC. It encodes CASNRESAEQFF. The chain is built from TRBV7-2 and TRBJ2-1, with D maybe TRBD1 (6 bases). The V and J ends lost 7 bases and 9 bases respectively, with 13 bases between them. Germline V gives CDR1 SGHTA, CDR2 FQGNSA. This CDR3 contains 12 residues.

This clone occurred once. CDR3 DNA: TGTGCCAGCAGTTCAAGGGGCCTTGAAGCTTTCTTT. Its protein is CASSSRGLEAFF. This chain uses TRBV6-1 with TRBJ1-1, with TRBD1 as a possible D gene (5 bases). CDR3 length equals 12 residues. The ends were cut back, 5 bases at V and 7 bases at J, with 11 bases in the middle. Germline CDR1 reads MNHNS; CDR2 reads SASEGT.

The V call is TRBV6-6, the J call TRBJ1-2, with D perhaps matching TRBD1 (5 bases). Trimming removed 5 bases from V and 4 bases from J, with 11 bases in between. CDR3 length: 13 residues. Per germline, CDR1 MNHNY and CDR2 SVGAGI (reference sequence). DNA for the CDR3: TGTGCCAGCAGTAACCAGGGAGGCTATGGCTACACCTTC. It encodes CASSNQGGYGYTF.

Here the CDR3 reads CASSLRGWRTGELFF. Here the CDR3 DNA reads TGTGCCAGCAGCTTACGGGGGTGGCGGACCGGGGAGCTGTTTTTT. This chain links TRBV7-6 with TRBJ2-2, with D perhaps matching TRBD2 (6 bases). Germline V gene sequence: CDR1 SGHVS, CDR2 FNYEAQ. V lost 2 bases and J 5 bases, leaving 12 bases between the germline ends. The CDR3 totals 15 residues.

The chain links TRBV10-3 to TRBJ2-5; possibly TRBD2 for D (6 bases). Germline CDR1 is ENHRY and CDR2 is SYGVKD. V was pared by 0 bases and J by 5 bases, with 13 bases between. The CDR3 is made up of 15 amino acids. The CDR3 reads CAISESGMAGETQYF. CDR3 DNA sequence: TGTGCCATCAGTGAGTCGGGCATGGCGGGGGAGACCCAGTACTTC.

This clone has only one observation. The chain employs TRBV19 and TRBJ2-7; D may be TRBD1 or TRBD2 (5 bases each). The V end was cut by 3 bases, the J end by 3 bases, with 21 bases between. The CDR3 runs to 17 residues. Germline CDR1 and CDR2: LNHDA and SQIVND (reference sequence). The CDR3 sequence is CASSIPGRTTSIYEQYF. DNA of the CDR3: TGTGCCAGTAGTATCCCGGGACGGACCACTTCCATCTACGAGCAGTACTTC.

V is TRBV7-9 and J is TRBJ1-4; weak D call: TRBD1 (6 bases). V was pared by 8 bases and J by 2 bases, with 12 bases between. Germline CDR1 and CDR2: SEHNR and FQNEAQ (reference sequence). This CDR3 spans 14 amino acids. The CDR3 coding sequence is TGTGCCAGCGGATGGGGGGCGACTAATGAAAAACTGTTTTTT. Protein: CASGWGATNEKLFF.

A note on this clone: Since the CDR3 does not end with the conserved phenylalanine or tryptophan, this likely comes from a read error. The V call is TRBV29-1, the J call TRBJ2-2, with D unresolved. This CDR3 spans 15 amino acids. CDR1 is SQVTM and CDR2 is ANQGSEA in the germline V gene. Trimming removed 4 bases from V and 2 bases from J, with 14 bases in between. In nucleotides, the CDR3 is TGCAGCGTTGTCGGGCCAGACGCAAACACCGGGGAGCTGTTTTCT. Protein product: CSVVGPDANTGELFS.

J is TRBJ1-4 and V is TRBV2; D is possibly TRBD1 (6 bases). This CDR3 is 15 amino acids long. Germline V CDR1 and CDR2: SNHLY, FYNNEI. Trimming shortened V by 0 bases and J by 6 bases, and 11 bases separated the two germline ends. The CDR3 loop is CASSEARGGHEKLFF. The CDR3, as DNA: TGTGCCAGCAGTGAAGCGCGGGGGGGGCATGAAAAACTGTTTTTT.

The V gene is TRBV7-2, the J gene TRBJ2-1, with 7 bases aligning to TRBD1. The germline CDR1 and CDR2 sequences are SGHTA and FQGNSA. The CDR3 runs 14 residues. The V and J ends lost 4 bases and 2 bases, in that order; junction bases with no gene match: 2. CDR3 sequence: CASSYQGAYNEQFF. The DNA for the CDR3 is TGTGCCAGCAGCTACCAGGGGGCCTACAATGAGCAGTTCTTC.

The DNA for the CDR3 is TGCGCCAGCAGCCATCAATGGACTGGAAGCACAGATACGCAGTATTTT. It specifies CASSHQWTGSTDTQYF. The rearrangement joins TRBV4-1 to TRBJ2-3; perhaps TRBD2 as D (5 bases). This CDR3 has 16 residues. Looked up from germline, CDR1 is MGHRA and CDR2 is YSYEKL. Trimming took off 3 bases at V and 0 bases at J, with 13 bases between the two ends.

The chain is built from TRBV9 and TRBJ2-2; 11 nucleotides align to TRBD2. Germline V CDR1 and CDR2: SGDLS, YYNGEE. V gave up 1 base and J gave up 5 bases; unmatched junction bases: 1. The CDR3 sequence is 15 residues long. CDR3 sequence: CASSVRTSGTGELFF. In DNA form, the CDR3 reads TGTGCCAGCAGCGTAAGGACTAGCGGGACCGGGGAGCTGTTTTTT.

The chain employs TRBV6-6 and TRBJ1-5, with 7 bases fitting TRBD1. The junction had 8 bases not matched to a gene; V was cut back by 6 bases and J by 9 bases. This CDR3 comprises 13 residues. The germline V gene has CDR1 MNHNY and CDR2 SVGAGI (reference sequence). The CDR3 is CASSLTGPRPQHF. CDR3 coding DNA: TGTGCCAGCAGCCTGACAGGGCCCAGGCCCCAGCATTTT.